This TCR beta chain comes out of a study of monozygotic twins with inflammatory bowel disease. Study-wide results and limits: IBD patients displayed reduced TCRbeta diversity (inverse Simpson) when set against healthy co-twins.

Total RNA input per TCR library was 3,500 to 4,500 ng. Template switching was used to attach UMIs, which incorporated a 6-nucleotide sample barcode. Each CDR3 protein gets one entry in TCRdb, which reprocessed the 5' RACE reads and gives no DNA. The sample data list more than 300,000 distinct CDR3 sequences. From whole blood, total RNA was isolated without any sorting of T cells. The CDR3 loop spans 14 amino acids. Germline CDR1 SGDLS, CDR2 YYNGEE. A word on this clonotype: The antigen is undetermined.

This TCR came from a human donor with ulcerative colitis or Crohn's disease, or a healthy co-twin of an affected twin (not recorded which). Material for sequencing was blood. V is TRBV9 and J is TRBJ1-1. This CDR3 reads CASSPRTVNTEAFF.